This T cell receptor beta chain appears in the sequencing data of a study of CD8 T cells in ankylosing spondylitis. Whole-study results and caveats: Seemingly distinctive of ankylosing spondylitis blood was a TCR beta motif formed by eight highly homologous variants. The study looked at matched synovial fluid samples from ankylosing spondylitis patients. Disease-linked clones were reported to be significantly enriched there.

This clonotype was detected only a few times. The antigen is undetermined. The CDR3 loop spans 17 amino acids. The germline V and J ends were trimmed by 7 bases and 0 bases, with 19 bases remaining between them. MiXCR, applied by TCRdb to the 5' RACE reads, yields one record per CDR3 protein. In the table there are 700,000 to 1,000,000 distinct CDR3 sequences, approximately 10% of which are singletons. This clonotype was sampled from a male donor with ankylosing spondylitis. The V and J genes are TRBV12-3 or TRBV12-4 and TRBJ2-1; no firm D call. Sequencing was done on a sample of blood, either unsorted or a sorted T cell fraction (not recorded which). This CDR3 is CASTTIRYYSSYNEQFF. The CDR3 DNA is TGTGCCAGCACTACGATTCGCTACTATAGCTCCTACAATGAGCAGTTCTTC.